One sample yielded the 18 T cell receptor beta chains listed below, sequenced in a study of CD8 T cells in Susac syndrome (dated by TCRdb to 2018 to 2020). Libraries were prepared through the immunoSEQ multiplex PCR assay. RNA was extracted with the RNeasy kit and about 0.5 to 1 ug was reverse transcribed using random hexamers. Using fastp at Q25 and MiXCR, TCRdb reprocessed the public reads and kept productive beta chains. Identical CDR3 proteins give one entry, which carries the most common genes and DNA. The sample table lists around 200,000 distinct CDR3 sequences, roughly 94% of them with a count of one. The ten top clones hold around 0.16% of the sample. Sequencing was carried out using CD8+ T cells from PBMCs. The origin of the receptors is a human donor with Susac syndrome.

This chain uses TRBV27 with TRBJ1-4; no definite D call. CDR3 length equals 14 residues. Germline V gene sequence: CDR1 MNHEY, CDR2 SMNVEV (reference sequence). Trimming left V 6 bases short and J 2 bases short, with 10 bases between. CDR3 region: CASRPAATNEKLFF. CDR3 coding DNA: TGTGCCAGCAGACCGGCCGCCACTAATGAAAAACTGTTTTTT.

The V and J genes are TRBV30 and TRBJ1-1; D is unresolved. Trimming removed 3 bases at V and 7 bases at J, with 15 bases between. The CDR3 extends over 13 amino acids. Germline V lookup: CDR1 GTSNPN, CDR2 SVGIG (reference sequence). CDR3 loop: CAWSTQVGLEAFF. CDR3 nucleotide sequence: TGTGCCTGGAGCACCCAGGTTGGGCTTGAAGCTTTCTTT.

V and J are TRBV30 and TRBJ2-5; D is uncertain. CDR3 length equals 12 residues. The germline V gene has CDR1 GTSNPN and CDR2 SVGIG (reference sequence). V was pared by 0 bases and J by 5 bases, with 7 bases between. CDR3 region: CAWSVTWETQYF. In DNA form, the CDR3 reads TGTGCCTGGAGTGTAACGTGGGAGACCCAGTACTTC.

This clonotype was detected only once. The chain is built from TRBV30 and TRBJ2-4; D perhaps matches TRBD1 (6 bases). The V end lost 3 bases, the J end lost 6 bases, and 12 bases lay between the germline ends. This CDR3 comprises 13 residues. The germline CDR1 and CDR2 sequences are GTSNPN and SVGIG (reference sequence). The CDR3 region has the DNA TGTGCCTGGAGACGGGACAAGGGAAACATTCAGTACTTC. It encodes CAWRRDKGNIQYF.

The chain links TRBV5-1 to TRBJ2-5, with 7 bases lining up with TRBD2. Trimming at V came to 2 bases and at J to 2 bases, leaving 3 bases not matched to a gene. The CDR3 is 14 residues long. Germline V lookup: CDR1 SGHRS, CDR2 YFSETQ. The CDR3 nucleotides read TGCGCCAGCAGCTTTCGGCGGGGGCAAGAGACCCAGTACTTC. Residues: CASSFRRGQETQYF.

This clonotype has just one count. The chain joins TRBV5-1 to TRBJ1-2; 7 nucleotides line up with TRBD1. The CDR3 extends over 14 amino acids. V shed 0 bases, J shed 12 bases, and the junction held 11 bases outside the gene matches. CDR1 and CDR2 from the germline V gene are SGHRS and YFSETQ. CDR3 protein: CASSLAASEGADTF. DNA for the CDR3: TGCGCCAGCAGCTTGGCGGCTTCGGAGGGGGCCGACACCTTC.

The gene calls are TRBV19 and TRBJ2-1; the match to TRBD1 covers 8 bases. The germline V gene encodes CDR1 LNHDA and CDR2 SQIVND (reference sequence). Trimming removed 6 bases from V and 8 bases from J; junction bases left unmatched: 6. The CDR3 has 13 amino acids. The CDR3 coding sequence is TGTGCCAGTAGCGGACAGGGTAAAGATGAGCAGTTCTTC. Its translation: CASSGQGKDEQFF.

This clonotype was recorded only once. CDR3 sequence: CATSSSPPPSGSANTGELFF. The CDR3 bases are TGTGCCACCAGCAGTTCCCCACCCCCCAGCGGATCAGCGAACACCGGGGAGCTGTTTTTT. The chain couples TRBV15 to TRBJ2-2, with D possibly being TRBD2 (5 bases). This CDR3 contains 20 residues. Trimming left V 3 bases short and J 0 bases short, with 23 bases between. Germline CDR1 and CDR2: LNHNV and YYDKDF (reference sequence).

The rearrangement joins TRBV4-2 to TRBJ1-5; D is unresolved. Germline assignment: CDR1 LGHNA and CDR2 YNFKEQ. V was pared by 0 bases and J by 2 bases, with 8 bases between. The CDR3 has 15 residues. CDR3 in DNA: TGTGCCAGCAGCCAAGATTTGCAGGGCAATCAGCCCCAGCATTTT. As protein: CASSQDLQGNQPQHF.

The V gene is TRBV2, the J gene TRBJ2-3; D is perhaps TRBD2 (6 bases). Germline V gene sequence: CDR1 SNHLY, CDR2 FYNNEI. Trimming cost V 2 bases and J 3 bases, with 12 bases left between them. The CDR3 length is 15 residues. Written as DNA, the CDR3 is TGTGCCAGCAGTGAACTAGCGACGTCGACAGATACGCAGTATTTT. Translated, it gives CASSELATSTDTQYF.

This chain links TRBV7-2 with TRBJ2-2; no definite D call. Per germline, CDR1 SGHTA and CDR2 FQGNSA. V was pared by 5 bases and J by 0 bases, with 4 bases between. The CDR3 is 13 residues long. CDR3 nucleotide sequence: TGTGCCAGCAGCCCCTCGAACACCGGGGAGCTGTTTTTT. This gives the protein CASSPSNTGELFF.

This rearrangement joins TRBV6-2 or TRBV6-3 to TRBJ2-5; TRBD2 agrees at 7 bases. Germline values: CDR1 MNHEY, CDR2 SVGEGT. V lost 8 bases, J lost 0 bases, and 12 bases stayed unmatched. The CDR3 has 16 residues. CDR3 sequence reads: CASGHVGSGYQETQYF. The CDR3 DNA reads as TGTGCCAGCGGCCACGTGGGTAGCGGGTACCAAGAGACCCAGTACTTC.

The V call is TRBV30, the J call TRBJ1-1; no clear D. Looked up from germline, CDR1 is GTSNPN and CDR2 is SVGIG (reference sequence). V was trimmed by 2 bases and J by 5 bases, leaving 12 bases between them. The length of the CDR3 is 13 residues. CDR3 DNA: TGTGCCTGGAGTTTCGGACCGGGGACTGAAGCTTTCTTT. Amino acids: CAWSFGPGTEAFF.

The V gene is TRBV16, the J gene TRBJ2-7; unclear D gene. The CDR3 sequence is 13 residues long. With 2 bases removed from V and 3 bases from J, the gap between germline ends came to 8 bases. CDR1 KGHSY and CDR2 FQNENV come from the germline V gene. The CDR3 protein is CASSQEQDYEQYF. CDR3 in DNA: TGTGCCAGCAGCCAAGAGCAGGACTACGAGCAGTACTTC. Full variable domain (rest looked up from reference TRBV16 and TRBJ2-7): GEEVAQTPKHLVRGEGQKAKLYCAPIKGHSYVFWYQQVLKNEFKFLISFQNENVFDETGMPKERFSAKCLPNSPCSLEIQATKLEDSAVYFCASSQEQDYEQYFGPGTRLTVT.

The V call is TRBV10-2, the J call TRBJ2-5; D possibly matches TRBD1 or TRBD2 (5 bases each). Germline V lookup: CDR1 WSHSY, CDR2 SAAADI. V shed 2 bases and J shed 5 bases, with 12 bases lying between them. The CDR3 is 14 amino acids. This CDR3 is CASSEGGIGETQYF. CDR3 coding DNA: TGCGCCAGCAGTGAGGGGGGAATCGGGGAGACCCAGTACTTC.

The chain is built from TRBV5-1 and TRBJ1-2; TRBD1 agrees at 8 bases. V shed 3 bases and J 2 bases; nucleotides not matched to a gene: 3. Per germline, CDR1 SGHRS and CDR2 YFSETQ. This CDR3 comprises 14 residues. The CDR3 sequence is CASSWGQANYGYTF. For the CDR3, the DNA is TGCGCCAGCAGCTGGGGACAGGCGAACTATGGCTACACCTTC.

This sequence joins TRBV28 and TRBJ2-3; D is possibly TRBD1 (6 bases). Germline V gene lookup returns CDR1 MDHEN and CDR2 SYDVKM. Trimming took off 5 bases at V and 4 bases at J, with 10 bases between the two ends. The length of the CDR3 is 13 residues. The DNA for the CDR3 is TGTGCCAGCAGTCACAGGGATTCAGATACGCAGTATTTT. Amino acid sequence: CASSHRDSDTQYF.

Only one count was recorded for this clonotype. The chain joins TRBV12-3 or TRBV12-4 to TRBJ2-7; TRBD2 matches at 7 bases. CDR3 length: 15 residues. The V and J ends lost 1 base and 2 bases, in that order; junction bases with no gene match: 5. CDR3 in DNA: TGTGCCAGCAGTTTAGGAATAGCGGGCCCCTACGAGCAGTACTTC. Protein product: CASSLGIAGPYEQYF.